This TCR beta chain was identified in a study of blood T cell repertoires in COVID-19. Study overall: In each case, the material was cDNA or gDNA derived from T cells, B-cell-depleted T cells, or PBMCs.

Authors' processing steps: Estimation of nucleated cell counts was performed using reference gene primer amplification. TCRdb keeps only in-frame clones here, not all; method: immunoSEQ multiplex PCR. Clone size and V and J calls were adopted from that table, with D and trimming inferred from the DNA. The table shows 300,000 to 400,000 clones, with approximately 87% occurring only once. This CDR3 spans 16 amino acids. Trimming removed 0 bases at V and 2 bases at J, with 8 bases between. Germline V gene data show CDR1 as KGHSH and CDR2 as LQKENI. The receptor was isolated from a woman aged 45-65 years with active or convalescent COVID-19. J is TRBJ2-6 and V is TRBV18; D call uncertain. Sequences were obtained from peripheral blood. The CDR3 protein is CASSPPSQAGANVLTF. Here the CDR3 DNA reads TGTGCCAGCTCACCACCATCGCAGGCTGGGGCCAACGTCCTGACTTTC.